This T cell receptor beta chain emerged from a study of control samples from healthy donors and cancer patients. TCRdb's copy holds only in-frame clones and misses some; the assay was immunoSEQ multiplex PCR. The sample lists over 75,000 clones; 75% to 95% were seen once. V lost 7 bases to trimming and J lost 2 bases; unmatched junction nucleotides: 4. CDR3 length: 13 residues. In germline, CDR1 is SNHLY, CDR2 FYNNEI. Sequencing was done on a sample of blood. The rearrangement joins TRBV2 to TRBJ1-1; TRBD1 agrees at 7 bases. The receptor was derived from a man under 40 in good health. The CDR3 sequence: CASKGQFNTEAFF. The CDR3, as DNA: TGTGCCAGCAAGGGACAGTTCAACACTGAAGCTTTCTTT.